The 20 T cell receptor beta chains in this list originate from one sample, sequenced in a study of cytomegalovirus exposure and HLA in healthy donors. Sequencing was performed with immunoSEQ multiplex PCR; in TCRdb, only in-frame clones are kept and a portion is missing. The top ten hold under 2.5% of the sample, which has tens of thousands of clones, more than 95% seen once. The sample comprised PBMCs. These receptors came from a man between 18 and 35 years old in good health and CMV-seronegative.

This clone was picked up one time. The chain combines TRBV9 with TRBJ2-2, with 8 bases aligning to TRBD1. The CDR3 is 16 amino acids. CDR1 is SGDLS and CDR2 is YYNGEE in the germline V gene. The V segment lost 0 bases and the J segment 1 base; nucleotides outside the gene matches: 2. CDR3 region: CASSVATGGNTGELFF. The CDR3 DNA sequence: TGTGCCAGCAGCGTAGCTACAGGGGGGAACACCGGGGAGCTGTTTTTT. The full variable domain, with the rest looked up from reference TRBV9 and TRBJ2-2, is DSGVTQTPKHLITATGQRVTLRCSPRSGDLSVYWYQQSLDQGLQFLIQYYNGEERAKGNILERFSAQQFPDLHSELNLSSLELGDSALYFCASSVATGGNTGELFFGEGSRLTVL.

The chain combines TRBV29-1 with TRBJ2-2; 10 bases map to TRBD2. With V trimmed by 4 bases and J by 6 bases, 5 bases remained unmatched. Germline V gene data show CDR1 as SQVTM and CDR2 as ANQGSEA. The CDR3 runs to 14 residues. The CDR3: CSVGGTSAAGELFF. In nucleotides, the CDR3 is TGCAGCGTTGGAGGGACTAGCGCGGCCGGGGAGCTGTTTTTT.

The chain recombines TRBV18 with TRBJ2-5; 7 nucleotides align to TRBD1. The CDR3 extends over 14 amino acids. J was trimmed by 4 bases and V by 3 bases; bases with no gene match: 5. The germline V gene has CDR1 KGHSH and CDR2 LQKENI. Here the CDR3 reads CASSPTGRGETQYF. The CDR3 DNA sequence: TGTGCCAGCTCACCGACAGGGCGAGGAGAGACCCAGTACTTC.

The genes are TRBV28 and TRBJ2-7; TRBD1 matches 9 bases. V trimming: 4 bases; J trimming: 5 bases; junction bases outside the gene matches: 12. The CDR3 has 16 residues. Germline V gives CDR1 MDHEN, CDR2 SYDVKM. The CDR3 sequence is CASSSRPGQGLNEQYF. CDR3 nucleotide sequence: TGTGCCAGCAGTTCTCGTCCGGGACAGGGTCTGAACGAGCAGTACTTC.

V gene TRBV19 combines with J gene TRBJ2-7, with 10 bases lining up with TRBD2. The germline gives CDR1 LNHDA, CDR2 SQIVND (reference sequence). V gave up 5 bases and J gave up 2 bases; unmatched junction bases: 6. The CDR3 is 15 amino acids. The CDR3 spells CASSVGLAVPYEQYF. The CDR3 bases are TGTGCCAGTAGTGTCGGACTAGCGGTTCCCTACGAGCAGTACTTC.

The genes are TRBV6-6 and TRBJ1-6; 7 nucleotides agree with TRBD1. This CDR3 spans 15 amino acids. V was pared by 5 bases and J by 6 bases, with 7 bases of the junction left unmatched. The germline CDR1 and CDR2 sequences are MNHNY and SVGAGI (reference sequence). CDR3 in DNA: TGTGCCAGCAGTGATTCGACAGGGCTTAATTCACCCCTCCACTTT. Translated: CASSDSTGLNSPLHF.

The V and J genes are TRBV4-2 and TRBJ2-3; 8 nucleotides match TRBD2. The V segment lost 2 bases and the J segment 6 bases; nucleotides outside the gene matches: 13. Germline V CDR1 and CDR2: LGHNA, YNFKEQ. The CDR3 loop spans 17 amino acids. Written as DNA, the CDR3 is TGTGCCAGCAGCCAAAAGTACGAGCGGGGGCCGGGGGATACGCAGTATTTT. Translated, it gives CASSQKYERGPGDTQYF.

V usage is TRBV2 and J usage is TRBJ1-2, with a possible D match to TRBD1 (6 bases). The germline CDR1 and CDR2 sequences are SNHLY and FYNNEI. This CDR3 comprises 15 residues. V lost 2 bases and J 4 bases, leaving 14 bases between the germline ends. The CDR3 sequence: CASSERAGESYGYTF. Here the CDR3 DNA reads TGTGCCAGCAGTGAACGGGCAGGGGAAAGCTATGGCTACACCTTC. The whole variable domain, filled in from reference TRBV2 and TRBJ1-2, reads EPEVTQTPSHQVTQMGQEVILRCVPISNHLYFYWYRQILGQKVEFLVSFYNNEISEKSEIFDDQFSVERPDGSNFTLKIRSTKLEDSAMYFCASSERAGESYGYTFGSGTRLTVV.

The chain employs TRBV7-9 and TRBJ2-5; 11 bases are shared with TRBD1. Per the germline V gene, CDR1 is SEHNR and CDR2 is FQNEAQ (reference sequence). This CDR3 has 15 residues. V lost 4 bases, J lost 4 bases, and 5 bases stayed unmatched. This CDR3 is CASSYRTGGRETQYF. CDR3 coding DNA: TGTGCCAGCAGCTACCGGACAGGGGGCAGAGAGACCCAGTACTTC.

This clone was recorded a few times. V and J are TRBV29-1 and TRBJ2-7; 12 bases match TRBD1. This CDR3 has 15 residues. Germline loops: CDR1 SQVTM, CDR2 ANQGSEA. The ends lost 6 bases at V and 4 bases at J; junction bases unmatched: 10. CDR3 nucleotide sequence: TGCAGCGTCGTCCCGGGACAGGGGGCTCAATACGAGCAGTACTTC. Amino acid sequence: CSVVPGQGAQYEQYF.

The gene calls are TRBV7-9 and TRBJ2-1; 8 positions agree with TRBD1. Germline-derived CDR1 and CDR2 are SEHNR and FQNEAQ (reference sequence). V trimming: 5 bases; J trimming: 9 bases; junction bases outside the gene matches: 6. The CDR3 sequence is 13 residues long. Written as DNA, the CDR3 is TGTGCCAGCAGCCGACAGGGGCAGGGTGAGCAGTTCTTC. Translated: CASSRQGQGEQFF.

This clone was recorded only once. The DNA of the CDR3 is TGTGCCAGCAGTTATTCCGGGACAGGGGGCTTGGAGACCCAGTACTTC. The encoded protein is CASSYSGTGGLETQYF. This chain joins TRBV6-5 and TRBJ2-5, with 12 nucleotides matching TRBD1. This CDR3 spans 16 amino acids. The junction had 7 bases not matched to a gene; V was cut back by 3 bases and J by 5 bases. From germline, CDR1 is MNHEY and CDR2 SVGAGI.

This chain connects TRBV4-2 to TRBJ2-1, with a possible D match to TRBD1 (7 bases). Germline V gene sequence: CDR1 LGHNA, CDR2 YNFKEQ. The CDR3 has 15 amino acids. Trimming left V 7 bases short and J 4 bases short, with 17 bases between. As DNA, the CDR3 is TGTGCCAGCAAGGGGGCAGCGGGTGAGTACAATGAGCAGTTCTTC. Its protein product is CASKGAAGEYNEQFF.

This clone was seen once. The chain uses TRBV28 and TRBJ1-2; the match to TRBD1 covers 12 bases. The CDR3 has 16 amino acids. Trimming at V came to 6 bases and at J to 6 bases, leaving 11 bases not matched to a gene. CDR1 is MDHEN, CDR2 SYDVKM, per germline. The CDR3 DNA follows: TGTGCCAGCAGCGCTATGGGACAGGGGGCCTGGGATGGCTACACCTTC. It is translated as CASSAMGQGAWDGYTF.

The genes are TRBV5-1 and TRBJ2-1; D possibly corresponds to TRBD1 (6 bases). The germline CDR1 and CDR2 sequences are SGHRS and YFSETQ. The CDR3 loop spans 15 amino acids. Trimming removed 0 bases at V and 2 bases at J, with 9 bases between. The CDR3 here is CASSLGGHPYNEQFF. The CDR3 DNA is TGCGCCAGCAGCTTGGGGGGGCACCCCTACAATGAGCAGTTCTTC. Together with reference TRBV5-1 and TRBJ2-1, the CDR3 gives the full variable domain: KAGVTQTPRYLIKTRGQQVTLSCSPISGHRSVSWYQQTPGQGLQFLFEYFSETQRNKGNFPGRFSGRQFSNSRSEMNVSTLELGDSALYLCASSLGGHPYNEQFFGPGTRLTVL.

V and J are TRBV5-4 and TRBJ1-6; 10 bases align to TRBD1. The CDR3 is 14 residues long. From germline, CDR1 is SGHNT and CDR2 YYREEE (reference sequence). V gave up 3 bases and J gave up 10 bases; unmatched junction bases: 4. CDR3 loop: CASSSGQGGSPLHF. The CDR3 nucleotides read TGTGCCAGCAGCTCAGGACAGGGGGGATCACCCCTCCACTTT.

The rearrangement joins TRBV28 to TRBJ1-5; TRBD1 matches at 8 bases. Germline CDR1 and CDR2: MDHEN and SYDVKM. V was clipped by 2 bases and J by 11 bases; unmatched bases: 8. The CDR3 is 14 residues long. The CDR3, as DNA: TGTGCCAGCAGTTTAGTTCTGGACAGGGCTGCCCAGCATTTT. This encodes CASSLVLDRAAQHF.

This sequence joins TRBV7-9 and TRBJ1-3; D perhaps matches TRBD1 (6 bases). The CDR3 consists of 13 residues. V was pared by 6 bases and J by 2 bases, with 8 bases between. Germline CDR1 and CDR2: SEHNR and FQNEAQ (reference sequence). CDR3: CASRPGAGNTIYF. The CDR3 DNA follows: TGTGCCAGCAGGCCAGGGGCTGGAAACACCATATATTTT.

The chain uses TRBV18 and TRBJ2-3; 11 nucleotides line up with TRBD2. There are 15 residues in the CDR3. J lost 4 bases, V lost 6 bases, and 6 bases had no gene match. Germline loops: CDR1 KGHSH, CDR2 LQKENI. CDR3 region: CASSQYSGRADTQYF. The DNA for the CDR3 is TGTGCCAGCTCCCAATATAGCGGGAGGGCAGATACGCAGTATTTT.

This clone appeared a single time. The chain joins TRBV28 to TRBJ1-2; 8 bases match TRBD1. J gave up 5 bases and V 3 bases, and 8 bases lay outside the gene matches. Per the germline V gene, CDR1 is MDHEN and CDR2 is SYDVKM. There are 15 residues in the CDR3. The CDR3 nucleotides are TGTGCCAGCAGTTTCGGAGCAGGGGGCAGTTATGGCTACACCTTC. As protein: CASSFGAGGSYGYTF.